Below, 30 T cell receptor beta chains from the same sample are listed, as sequenced in a study of blood T cell repertoires in COVID-19. Using immunoSEQ multiplex PCR, the repertoire was profiled, and TCRdb retains in-frame clones only, with some absent. This table holds about 46,000 clones, 70% to 90% found once. Sequencing was performed on peripheral blood. These TCRs come from a man in his fifties or sixties with active COVID-19.

The chain has TRBV27 and TRBJ2-3, with 9 positions matching TRBD1. CDR1 and CDR2 (germline): MNHEY, SMNVEV (reference sequence). This CDR3 region has 13 residues. V dropped 8 bases and J dropped 8; count of bases not matched to a gene: 8. CDR3 sequence: CASRTGVGGTQYF. The DNA of the CDR3 is TGTGCCAGCCGGACAGGGGTAGGGGGTACGCAGTATTTT.

The J gene is TRBJ2-1, the V gene TRBV7-2; tentatively, D is TRBD2 (6 bases). Trimming removed 3 bases from V and 1 base from J, with 10 bases in between. The CDR3 contains 15 residues. Germline lookup yields CDR1 SGHTA and CDR2 FQGNSA. The CDR3 DNA reads TGTGCCAGCAGCTTTCTTAGCGGTTCCTACAATGAGCAGTTCTTC. This sequence encodes CASSFLSGSYNEQFF.

The V gene is TRBV13, the J gene TRBJ2-5; 8 positions agree with TRBD1. This CDR3 spans 17 amino acids. The V and J ends lost 5 bases and 5 bases, in that order; junction bases with no gene match: 16. CDR1 PRHDT and CDR2 FYEKMQ come from the germline V gene (reference sequence). CDR3: CASSPTGTGVVPETQYF. As DNA, the CDR3 is TGTGCCAGCAGCCCGACCGGGACAGGAGTCGTCCCTGAGACCCAGTACTTC. The whole variable domain, remainder taken from reference TRBV13 and TRBJ2-5, is AAGVIQSPRHLIKEKRETATLKCYPIPRHDTVYWYQQGPGQDPQFLISFYEKMQSDKGSIPDRFSAQQFSDYHSELNMSSLELGDSALYFCASSPTGTGVVPETQYFGPGTRLLVL.

The rearrangement joins TRBV12-3 or TRBV12-4 to TRBJ2-7; 10 bases align to TRBD2. The CDR3 loop spans 13 amino acids. Trimming removed 6 bases from V and 7 bases from J; junction bases left unmatched: 6. CDR3 sequence: CASRLAGVEEQYF. The DNA for the CDR3 is TGTGCCAGCAGGCTAGCGGGGGTTGAAGAGCAGTACTTC.

This clone was detected only a few times. The chain carries TRBV7-9 and TRBJ1-6; the match to TRBD1 covers 10 bases. The CDR3 length is 15 residues. The germline CDR1 and CDR2 sequences are SEHNR and FQNEAQ (reference sequence). V lost 7 bases, J lost 4 bases, and 4 bases stayed unmatched. The CDR3 DNA is TGTGCCAGCACCCGGGACAGGGGATATAATTCACCCCTCCACTTT. Its protein is CASTRDRGYNSPLHF.

The V gene is TRBV11-2, the J gene TRBJ2-1; a possible D gene is TRBD2 (6 bases). Between the trimmed V and J ends, which lost 4 bases and 0 bases, there was a span of 19 bases. There are 18 residues in the CDR3. The germline CDR1 and CDR2 sequences are SGHAT and FQNNGV. Here the CDR3 DNA reads TGTGCCAGCAGCTCTCTCAAGAGCGGGCCCCGCTCCTACAATGAGCAGTTCTTC. It encodes CASSSLKSGPRSYNEQFF. The whole variable domain, remainder taken from reference TRBV11-2 and TRBJ2-1, is EAGVAQSPRYKIIEKRQSVAFWCNPISGHATLYWYQQILGQGPKLLIQFQNNGVVDDSQLPKDRFSAERLKGVDSTLKIQPAKLEDSAVYLCASSSLKSGPRSYNEQFFGPGTRLTVL.

The table lists this clone with a few counts. The genes are TRBV7-9 and TRBJ2-2; 9 nucleotides line up with TRBD1. The CDR3 has 17 amino acids. Germline CDR1 and CDR2: SEHNR and FQNEAQ (reference sequence). V dropped 5 bases and J dropped 2; count of bases not matched to a gene: 9. Here the CDR3 DNA reads TGTGCCAGCAGCACCCCACCGGGACAGGGCAACACCGGGGAGCTGTTTTTT. This codes for CASSTPPGQGNTGELFF.

J is TRBJ2-5 and V is TRBV27, with 12 bases lining up with TRBD2. With V trimmed by 4 bases and J by 4 bases, 7 bases remained unmatched. Germline V gene sequence: CDR1 MNHEY, CDR2 SMNVEV (reference sequence). The CDR3 sequence is 16 residues long. The CDR3 protein is CASSSGLAGIRETQYF. The CDR3 DNA reads as TGTGCCAGCAGTTCCGGACTAGCGGGAATTCGAGAGACCCAGTACTTC.

V is TRBV7-9 and J is TRBJ2-3; 9 bases map to TRBD2. This CDR3 is 15 amino acids long. Germline CDR1 reads SEHNR; CDR2 reads FQNEAQ (reference sequence). The V segment lost 1 base and the J segment 4 bases; nucleotides outside the gene matches: 3. The DNA of the CDR3 is TGTGCCAGCAGCTTAGGCGGGGGGGCAGCAGATACGCAGTATTTT. Encoded protein: CASSLGGGAADTQYF.

The chain links TRBV28 to TRBJ1-1, with D perhaps TRBD1 (5 bases). Per the germline V gene, CDR1 is MDHEN and CDR2 is SYDVKM. V was clipped by 6 bases and J by 10 bases, with 18 bases between them. The CDR3 covers 13 residues. This CDR3 is CASRVQGRGGAFF. The CDR3 bases are TGTGCCAGCAGGGTCCAAGGGAGGGGTGGAGCTTTCTTT. Filled out from reference TRBV28 and TRBJ1-1, the complete variable domain reads DVKVTQSSRYLVKRTGEKVFLECVQDMDHENMFWYRQDPGLGLRLIYFSYDVKMKEKGDIPEGYSVSREKKERFSLILESASTNQTSMYLCASRVQGRGGAFFGQGTRLTVV.

V is TRBV18 and J is TRBJ2-7, with 15 bases aligning to TRBD2. The CDR3 totals 15 residues. The junction had 3 bases not matched to a gene; V was cut back by 3 bases and J by 6 bases. CDR1 KGHSH and CDR2 LQKENI come from the germline V gene. DNA of the CDR3: TGTGCCAGCTCACCGGCGGGACTAGCGGGAGGCGAGCAGTACTTC. Residues: CASSPAGLAGGEQYF.

The chain recombines TRBV10-2 with TRBJ2-1; 8 nucleotides align to TRBD2. The CDR3 has 12 amino acids. V lost 10 bases to trimming and J lost 3 bases; unmatched junction nucleotides: 2. Germline CDR1 and CDR2: WSHSY and SAAADI. The CDR3 loop reads CAIGGGYNEQFF. For the CDR3, the DNA is TGCGCCATCGGGGGGGGCTACAATGAGCAGTTCTTC.

The rearrangement joins TRBV7-2 to TRBJ2-5, with D hard to call. The V end was cut by 5 bases, the J end by 5 bases, with 12 bases between. This CDR3 region has 13 residues. Looked up from germline, CDR1 is SGHTA and CDR2 is FQGNSA. DNA of the CDR3: TGTGCCAGCAGCGCCCGGGTAAGGGAGACCCAGTACTTC. Its protein product is CASSARVRETQYF.

V is TRBV7-2 and J is TRBJ1-4; 8 bases are shared with TRBD1. The CDR3 extends over 15 amino acids. Losses at the gene ends were 4 bases for V and 8 bases for J; bases not matched to a gene: 9. CDR1 SGHTA and CDR2 FQGNSA come from the germline V gene. CDR3 in DNA: TGTGCCAGCAGCTCGACAGGGGACGGAGAAGAAAAACTGTTTTTT. Amino acid sequence: CASSSTGDGEEKLFF.

This clone was counted only a few times. This sequence joins TRBV23-1 and TRBJ2-2; 10 nucleotides line up with TRBD2. TRBV23-1 is an ORF, with its function uncertain. Trimming cost V 8 bases and J 3 bases; bases outside gene matches: 9. The CDR3 has 16 residues. CDR3 DNA sequence: TGCGCCAGCCCCATAGCGGGGGGAATACACACCGGGGAGCTGTTTTTT. The encoded protein is CASPIAGGIHTGELFF.

This rearrangement joins TRBV6-5 to TRBJ2-5; D unresolved. The germline CDR1 and CDR2 sequences are MNHEY and SVGAGI. V was pared by 4 bases and J by 2 bases, with 11 bases between. This CDR3 contains 14 residues. CDR3 in amino acids: CASSSLSTQETQYF. The CDR3 region has the DNA TGTGCCAGCAGTTCCCTATCTACTCAAGAGACCCAGTACTTC.

This clone turned up a few times. The chain joins TRBV27 to TRBJ2-5; TRBD1 agrees at 10 bases. There are 15 residues in the CDR3. V gave up 4 bases and J gave up 5 bases; unmatched junction bases: 7. CDR1 and CDR2 (germline): MNHEY, SMNVEV (reference sequence). CDR3 in amino acids: CASSSLTGGIETQYF. CDR3 bases: TGTGCCAGCAGTTCCCTGACAGGGGGCATCGAGACCCAGTACTTC.

The V and J genes are TRBV6-6 and TRBJ2-7; 7 positions agree with TRBD1. This CDR3 region has 15 residues. Germline values: CDR1 MNHNY, CDR2 SVGAGI (reference sequence). J lost 0 bases, V lost 0 bases, and 2 bases had no gene match. This CDR3 reads CASSYSGDSSYEQYF. The CDR3 DNA reads TGTGCCAGCAGTTACTCCGGGGACAGCTCCTACGAGCAGTACTTC.

The rearrangement links TRBV7-3 to TRBJ1-3; D unresolved. The germline CDR1 and CDR2 sequences are SGHTA and FQGTGA. V was shortened by 2 bases and J by 4 bases, with 6 bases between the two germline ends. The CDR3 runs 13 residues. CDR3 residues: CASSLGAGNTIYF. CDR3 sequence (DNA): TGTGCCAGCAGCTTAGGAGCCGGAAACACCATATATTTT. The variable domain in full, completed from reference TRBV7-3 and TRBJ1-3, reads GAGVSQTPSNKVTEKGKYVELRCDPISGHTALYWYRQSLGQGPEFLIYFQGTGAADDSGLPNDRFFAVRPEGSVSTLKIQRTERGDSAVYLCASSLGAGNTIYFGEGSWLTVV.

The rearrangement joins TRBV5-1 to TRBJ1-2, with D possibly TRBD1 on 5 matching bases. Trimming cost V 3 bases and J 3 bases, with 15 bases left between them. The germline CDR1 and CDR2 sequences are SGHRS and YFSETQ. This CDR3 has 15 residues. The CDR3 bases are TGCGCCAGCAGCTCCTCTGCTCAGGGCGACTATGGCTACACCTTC. The encoded protein is CASSSSAQGDYGYTF.

The sample holds one count of this clone. The genes are TRBV16 and TRBJ2-3; 7 bases map to TRBD1. Germline trimming cut 4 bases from V and 4 bases from J; bases unmatched to any gene: 5. The CDR3 has 14 residues. Germline V CDR1 and CDR2: KGHSY, FQNENV. For the CDR3, the DNA is TGTGCCAGCAGCCTTCGACAGGGCGCAGATACGCAGTATTTT. Residues: CASSLRQGADTQYF.

The chain uses TRBV7-2 and TRBJ2-3, with a weak D call TRBD1 (6 bases). From germline, CDR1 is SGHTA and CDR2 FQGNSA. The length of the CDR3 is 16 residues. V was trimmed by 0 bases and J by 1 base, leaving 11 bases between them. CDR3 DNA: TGTGCCAGCAGCTTAGCGTACAGGGAGCGCACAGATACGCAGTATTTT. It codes for CASSLAYRERTDTQYF.

The chain recombines TRBV18 with TRBJ2-1; TRBD2 aligns across 10 bases. Germline V gene lookup returns CDR1 KGHSH and CDR2 LQKENI. This CDR3 comprises 19 residues. After removal of 0 bases from V and 4 bases from J, the junction contained 12 bases not matched to a gene. DNA for the CDR3: TGTGCCAGCTCACCACCCCTCAGCGGGAGGGCCCCGGGGTACAATGAGCAGTTCTTC. It encodes CASSPPLSGRAPGYNEQFF.

This clone was seen more than once but under ten times. The chain couples TRBV4-1 to TRBJ1-3, with 7 bases aligning to TRBD1. In germline, CDR1 is MGHRA, CDR2 YSYEKL. The CDR3 sequence is 16 residues long. V gave up 1 base and J gave up 2 bases; unmatched junction bases: 5. The CDR3 nucleotides read TGCGCCAGCAGCCAAGGCAGGGGGTCACCTGGAAACACCATATATTTT. Its protein product is CASSQGRGSPGNTIYF.

The chain has TRBV12-5 and TRBJ2-7; TRBD2 matches at 13 bases. The CDR3 has 13 residues. Germline trimming cut 9 bases from V and 5 bases from J; bases unmatched to any gene: 4. Germline V CDR1 and CDR2: LGHNT, FRNRAP. The CDR3 reads CARRTSGSHEQYF. Here the CDR3 DNA reads TGTGCTAGACGGACTAGCGGGAGCCACGAGCAGTACTTC.

This chain links TRBV18 with TRBJ1-1; D is ambiguous. CDR1 is KGHSH and CDR2 is LQKENI in the germline V gene. The CDR3 sequence is 14 residues long. Trimming took 3 bases from V and 4 from J, leaving 12 bases between them. The CDR3 protein is CASSPIGEGTEAFF. The CDR3 DNA reads TGTGCCAGCTCACCGATCGGGGAGGGCACTGAAGCTTTCTTT.

V gene TRBV19 combines with J gene TRBJ1-1; 11 bases are shared with TRBD1. V was pared by 6 bases and J by 1 base, with 4 bases of the junction left unmatched. This CDR3 has 15 residues. Looked up from germline, CDR1 is LNHDA and CDR2 is SQIVND (reference sequence). DNA for the CDR3: TGTGCCAGTAGGGACAGGGGGCGTAGGAACACTGAAGCTTTCTTT. Translated: CASRDRGRRNTEAFF.

The CDR3 loop reads CASSPRVPGNEQFF. CDR3 DNA sequence: TGTGCCAGCAGCCCCAGGGTCCCTGGGAATGAGCAGTTCTTC. The chain uses TRBV4-2 and TRBJ2-1; possibly TRBD1 for D (5 bases). Germline-derived CDR1 and CDR2 are LGHNA and YNFKEQ. V lost 4 bases and J lost 7, with 14 bases in between. The CDR3 totals 14 residues.

The rearrangement joins TRBV5-1 to TRBJ2-4; TRBD2 is a possible D gene (6 bases). CDR3 length: 16 residues. Trimming took off 0 bases at V and 0 bases at J, with 10 bases between the two ends. The V gene's germline CDR1 is SGHRS and CDR2 YFSETQ. In nucleotides, the CDR3 is TGCGCCAGCAGCTTGGATGGTAGCGGAGCCAAAAACATTCAGTACTTC. This encodes CASSLDGSGAKNIQYF.

The chain recombines TRBV6-5 with TRBJ1-6, with TRBD1 matching over 8 bases. Germline CDR1 reads MNHEY; CDR2 reads SVGAGI. V lost 4 bases, J lost 14 bases, and 10 bases stayed unmatched. The CDR3 spans 14 residues. In nucleotides, the CDR3 is TGTGCCAGCAGTTCGACAGGGGCCCCTATGACCCTCCACTTT. Protein product: CASSSTGAPMTLHF.